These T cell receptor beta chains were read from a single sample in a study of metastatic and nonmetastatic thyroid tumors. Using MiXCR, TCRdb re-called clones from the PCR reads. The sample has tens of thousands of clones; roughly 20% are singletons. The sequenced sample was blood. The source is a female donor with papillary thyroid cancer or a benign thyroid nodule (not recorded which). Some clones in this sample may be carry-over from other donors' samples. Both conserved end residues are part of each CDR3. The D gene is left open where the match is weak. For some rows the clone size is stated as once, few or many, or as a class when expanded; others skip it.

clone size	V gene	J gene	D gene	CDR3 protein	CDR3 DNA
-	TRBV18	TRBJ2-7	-	CASSTESAGPYEQYF	TGTGCCAGCTCAACAGAGAGCGCGGGGCCCTACGAGCAGTACTTC
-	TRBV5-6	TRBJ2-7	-	CASSLGAALSYEQYF	TGTGCCAGCAGCTTGGGGGCAGCCCTCTCCTACGAGCAGTACTTC
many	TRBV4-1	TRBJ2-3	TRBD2	CASSRTAAGLGTDTQYF	TGCGCCAGCAGCCGGACTGCCGCGGGACTAGGCACAGATACGCAGTATTTT
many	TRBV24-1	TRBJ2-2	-	CATSGQREGTGELFF	TGTGCCACCAGTGGTCAAAGGGAAGGAACCGGGGAGCTGTTTTTT
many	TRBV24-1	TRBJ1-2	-	CATSESGDGYTF	TGTGCCACCAGTGAGTCTGGGGATGGCTACACCTTC
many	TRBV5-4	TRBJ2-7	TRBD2	CASSSLAGGPYEQYF	TGTGCCAGCAGCTCCCTGGCGGGAGGGCCTTACGAGCAGTACTTC
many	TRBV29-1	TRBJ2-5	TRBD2	CSVQGLAGTETQYF	TGCAGCGTGCAGGGACTAGCGGGGACGGAGACCCAGTACTTC
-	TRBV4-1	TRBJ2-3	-	CASSTPGTGPGYTQYF	TGCGCCAGCAGTACCCCCGGTACAGGGCCCGGGTATACGCAGTATTTT
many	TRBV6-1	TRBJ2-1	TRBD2	CASRLRETNNEQFF	TGTGCCAGCCGTTTGCGGGAGACCAACAATGAGCAGTTCTTC
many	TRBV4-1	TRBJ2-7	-	CASSRGQSSYEQYF	TGCGCCAGCAGCCGCGGACAGAGCTCCTACGAGCAGTACTTC
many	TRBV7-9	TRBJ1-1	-	CASSFSNTEAFF	TGTGCCAGCAGCTTTAGTAACACTGAAGCTTTCTTT
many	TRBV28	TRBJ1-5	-	CASTGDSNQPQHF	TGTGCCAGCACCGGGGATAGCAATCAGCCCCAGCATTTT
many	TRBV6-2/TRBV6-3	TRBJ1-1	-	CASSRPGDSSLMNTEAFF	TGTGCCAGCAGCCGACCCGGGGATTCTTCCTTAATGAACACTGAAGCTTTCTTT
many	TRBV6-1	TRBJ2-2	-	CASSQRIGELFF	TGTGCCAGCAGTCAGCGGATCGGGGAGCTGTTTTTT
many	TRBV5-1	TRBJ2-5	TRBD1	CASRPRDREWETQYF	TGCGCCAGCAGACCCCGGGACAGGGAATGGGAGACCCAGTACTTC
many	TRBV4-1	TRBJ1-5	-	CASSQDISATQHF	TGCGCCAGCAGCCAAGATATCTCCGCGACCCAGCATTTT
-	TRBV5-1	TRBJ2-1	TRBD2	CASSFLRETNEQFF	TGCGCCAGCAGCTTTTTGCGGGAGACGAATGAGCAGTTCTTC
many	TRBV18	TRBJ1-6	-	CASSRAYREGNSPLHF	TGTGCCAGCTCTCGAGCGTACAGGGAAGGGAATTCACCCCTCCACTTT
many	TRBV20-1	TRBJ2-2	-	CSARGTTSGELFF	TGCAGTGCTAGAGGGACTACCTCCGGGGAGCTGTTTTTT
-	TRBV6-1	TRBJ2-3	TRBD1	CASSMCTGGADTQYF	TGTGCCAGCAGTATGTGCACAGGGGGCGCCGATACGCAGTATTTT
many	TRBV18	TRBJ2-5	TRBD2	CASSPTLAGSQETQYF	TGTGCCAGCTCACCAACACTAGCGGGAAGCCAAGAGACCCAGTACTTC
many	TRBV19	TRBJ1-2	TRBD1	CASDATGGGYGYTF	TGTGCCAGTGATGCGACAGGGGGTGGCTATGGCTACACCTTC
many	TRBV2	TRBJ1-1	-	CASRRDINTETFF	TGTGCCAGCCGCCGGGACATAAACACTGAAACTTTCTTT
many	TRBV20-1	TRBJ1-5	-	CSAREWANQPQHF	TGCAGTGCTAGAGAGTGGGCCAATCAGCCCCAGCATTTT
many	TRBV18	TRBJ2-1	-	CASSPPQRAYNEQFF	TGTGCCAGCTCACCCCCCCAGCGGGCCTACAATGAGCAGTTCTTC
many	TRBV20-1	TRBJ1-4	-	CSARDDGAANEKLFF	TGCAGTGCTAGAGATGACGGGGCTGCTAATGAAAAACTGTTTTTT
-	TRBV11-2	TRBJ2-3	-	CTSSSAGSTDTKYF	TGTACCAGCAGCTCGGCAGGGAGCACAGATACGAAGTATTTT
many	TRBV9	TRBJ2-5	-	CASSVIQGQTQYF	TGTGCCAGCAGCGTAATCCAGGGACAGACCCAGTACTTC
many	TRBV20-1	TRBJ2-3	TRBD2	CSASGGGSLTDTQYF	TGCAGTGCTAGTGGCGGCGGGAGTCTCACAGATACGCAGTATTTT
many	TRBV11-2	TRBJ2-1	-	CASSGNRVGNEQFF	TGTGCCAGCAGCGGCAACAGGGTTGGCAATGAGCAGTTCTTC